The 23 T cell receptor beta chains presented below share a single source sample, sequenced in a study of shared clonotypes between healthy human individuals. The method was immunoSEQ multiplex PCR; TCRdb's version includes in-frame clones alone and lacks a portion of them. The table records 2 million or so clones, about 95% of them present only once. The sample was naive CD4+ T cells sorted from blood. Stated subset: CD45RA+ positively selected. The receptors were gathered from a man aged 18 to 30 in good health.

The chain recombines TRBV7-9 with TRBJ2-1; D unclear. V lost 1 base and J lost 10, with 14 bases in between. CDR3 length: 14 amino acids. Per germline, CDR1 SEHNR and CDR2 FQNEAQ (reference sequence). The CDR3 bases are TGTGCCAGCAGCTTAGAATCTTCTAGGCACGAGCAGTTCTTC. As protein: CASSLESSRHEQFF.

The CDR3 sequence: CASRQGNGYTF. CDR3 DNA: TGTGCCAGCAGACAGGGGAATGGCTACACCTTC. The chain joins TRBV28 to TRBJ1-2, with 7 bases matching TRBD1. V shed 6 bases and J 6 bases; nucleotides not matched to a gene: 1. CDR3 length equals 11 residues. CDR1 and CDR2 (germline): MDHEN, SYDVKM.

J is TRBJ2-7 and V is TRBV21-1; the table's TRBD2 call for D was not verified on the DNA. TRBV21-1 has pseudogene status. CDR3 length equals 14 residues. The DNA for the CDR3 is TGTGCCAGCAACGGCGGAGGGTTTTCGTCCGAGCAGTACTTC. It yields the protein CASNGGGFSSEQYF.

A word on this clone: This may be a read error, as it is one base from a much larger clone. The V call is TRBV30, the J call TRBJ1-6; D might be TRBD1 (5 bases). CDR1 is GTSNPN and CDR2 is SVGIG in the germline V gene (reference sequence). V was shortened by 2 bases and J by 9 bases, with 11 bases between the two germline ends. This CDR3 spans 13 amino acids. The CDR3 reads CAWSRGTSSPLHF. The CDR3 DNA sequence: TGTGCCTGGAGTAGGGGCACCAGTTCACCCCTCCACTTT.

This chain's CDR3 is CASSQDRATRGGEQYF. In nucleotides, the CDR3 is TGCGCCAGCAGCCAAGATCGGGCGACTAGAGGAGGCGAGCAGTACTTC. V is TRBV4-1 and J is TRBJ2-7; possible D gene TRBD2, 6 bases. The CDR3 extends over 16 amino acids. Germline loops: CDR1 MGHRA, CDR2 YSYEKL. V was cut by 0 bases and J by 6 bases, with 18 bases left in between.

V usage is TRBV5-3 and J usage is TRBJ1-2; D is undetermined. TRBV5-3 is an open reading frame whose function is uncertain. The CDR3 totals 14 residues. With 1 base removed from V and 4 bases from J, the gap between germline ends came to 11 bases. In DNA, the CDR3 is TGTGCCAGAAGCTTGAGTTCCAGGTGCTATGGCTACACCTTC. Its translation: CARSLSSRCYGYTF.

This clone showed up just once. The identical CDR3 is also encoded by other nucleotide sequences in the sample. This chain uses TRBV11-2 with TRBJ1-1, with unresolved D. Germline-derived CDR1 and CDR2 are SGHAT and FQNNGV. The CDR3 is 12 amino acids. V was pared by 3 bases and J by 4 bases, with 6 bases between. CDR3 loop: CASSFLGTEAFF. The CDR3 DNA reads TGTGCCAGCAGCTTTTTGGGCACTGAAGCTTTCTTT. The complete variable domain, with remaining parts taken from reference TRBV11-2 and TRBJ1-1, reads EAGVAQSPRYKIIEKRQSVAFWCNPISGHATLYWYQQILGQGPKLLIQFQNNGVVDDSQLPKDRFSAERLKGVDSTLKIQPAKLEDSAVYLCASSFLGTEAFFGQGTRLTVV.

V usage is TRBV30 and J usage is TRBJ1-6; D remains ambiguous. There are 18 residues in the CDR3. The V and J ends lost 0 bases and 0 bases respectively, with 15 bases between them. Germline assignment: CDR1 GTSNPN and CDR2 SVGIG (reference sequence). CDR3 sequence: CAWSVALVLSSYNSPLHF. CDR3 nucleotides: TGTGCCTGGAGTGTAGCTTTAGTCCTCAGCTCCTATAATTCACCCCTCCACTTT.

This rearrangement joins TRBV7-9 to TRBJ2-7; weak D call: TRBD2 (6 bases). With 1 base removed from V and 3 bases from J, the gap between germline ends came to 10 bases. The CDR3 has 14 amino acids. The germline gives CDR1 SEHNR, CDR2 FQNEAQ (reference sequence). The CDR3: CASSLERVSYEQYF. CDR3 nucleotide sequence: TGTGCCAGCAGCTTAGAGCGGGTAAGCTACGAGCAGTACTTC.

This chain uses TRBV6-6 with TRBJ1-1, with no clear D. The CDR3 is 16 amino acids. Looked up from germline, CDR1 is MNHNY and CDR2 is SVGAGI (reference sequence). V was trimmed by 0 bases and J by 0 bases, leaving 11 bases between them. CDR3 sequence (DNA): TGTGCCAGCAGTTACTCGAGACCCCCTCTGAACACTGAAGCTTTCTTT. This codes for CASSYSRPPLNTEAFF.

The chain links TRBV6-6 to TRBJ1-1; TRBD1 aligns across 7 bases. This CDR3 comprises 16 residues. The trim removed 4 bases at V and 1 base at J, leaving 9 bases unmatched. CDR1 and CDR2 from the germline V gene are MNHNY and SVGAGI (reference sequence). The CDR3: CASSSTQGIRNTEAFF. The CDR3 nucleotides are TGTGCCAGCAGTTCGACACAGGGGATCCGGAACACTGAAGCTTTCTTT.

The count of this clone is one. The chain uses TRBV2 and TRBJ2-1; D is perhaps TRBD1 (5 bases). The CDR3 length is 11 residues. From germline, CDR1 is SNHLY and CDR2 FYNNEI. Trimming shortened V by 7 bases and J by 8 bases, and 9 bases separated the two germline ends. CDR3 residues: CASTSRDEQFF. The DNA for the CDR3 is TGTGCCAGCACCTCCAGGGATGAGCAGTTCTTC.

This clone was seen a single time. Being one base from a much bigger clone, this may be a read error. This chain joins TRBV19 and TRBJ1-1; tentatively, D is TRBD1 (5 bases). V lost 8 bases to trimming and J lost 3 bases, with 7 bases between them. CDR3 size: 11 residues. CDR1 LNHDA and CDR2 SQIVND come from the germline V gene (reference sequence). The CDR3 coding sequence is TGTGCCAGTCAGGGTCACACTGAAGCTTTCTTT. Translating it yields CASQGHTEAFF.

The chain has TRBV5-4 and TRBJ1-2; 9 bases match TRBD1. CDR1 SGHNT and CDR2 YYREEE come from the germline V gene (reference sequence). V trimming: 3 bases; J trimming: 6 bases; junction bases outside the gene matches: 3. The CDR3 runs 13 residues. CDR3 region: CASSWTGADGYTF. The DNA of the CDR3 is TGTGCCAGCAGCTGGACAGGGGCAGATGGCTACACCTTC. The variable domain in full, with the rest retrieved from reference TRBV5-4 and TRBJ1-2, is ETGVTQSPTHLIKTRGQQVTLRCSSQSGHNTVSWYQQALGQGPQFIFQYYREEENGRGNFPPRFSGLQFPNYSSELNVNALELDDSALYLCASSWTGADGYTFGSGTRLTVV.

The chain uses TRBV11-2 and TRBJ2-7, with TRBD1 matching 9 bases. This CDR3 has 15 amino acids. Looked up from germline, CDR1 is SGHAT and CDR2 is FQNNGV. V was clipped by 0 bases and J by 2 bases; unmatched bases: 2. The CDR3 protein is CASSLDNRGPYEQYF. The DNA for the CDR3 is TGTGCCAGCAGCTTAGATAACAGGGGGCCCTACGAGCAGTACTTC.

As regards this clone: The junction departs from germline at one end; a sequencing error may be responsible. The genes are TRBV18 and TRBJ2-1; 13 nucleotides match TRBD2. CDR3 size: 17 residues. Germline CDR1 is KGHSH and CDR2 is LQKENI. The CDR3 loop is CASSPLAGGSSYNEQFF. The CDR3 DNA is TGTGCCAGCTCTCCACTAGCGGGGGGGAGCTCCTACAATGAGCAGTTCTTC.

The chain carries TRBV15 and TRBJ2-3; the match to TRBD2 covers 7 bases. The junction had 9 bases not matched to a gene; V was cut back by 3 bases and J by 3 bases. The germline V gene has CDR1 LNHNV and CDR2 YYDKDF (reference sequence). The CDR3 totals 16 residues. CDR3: CATSRGAGIWTDTQYF. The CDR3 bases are TGTGCCACCAGCAGGGGAGCGGGGATCTGGACAGATACGCAGTATTTT. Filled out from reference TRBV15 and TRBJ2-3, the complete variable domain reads DAMVIQNPRYQVTQFGKPVTLSCSQTLNHNVMYWYQQKSSQAPKLLFHYYDKDFNNEADTPDNFQSRRPNTSFCFLDIRSPGLGDTAMYLCATSRGAGIWTDTQYFGPGTRLTVL.

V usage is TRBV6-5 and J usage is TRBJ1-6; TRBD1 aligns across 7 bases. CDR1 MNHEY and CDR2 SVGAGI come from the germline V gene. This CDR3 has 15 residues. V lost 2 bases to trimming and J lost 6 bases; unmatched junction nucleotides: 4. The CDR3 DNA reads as TGTGCCAGCAGTTACGGTGGGGACAGTAATTCACCCCTCCACTTT. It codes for CASSYGGDSNSPLHF.

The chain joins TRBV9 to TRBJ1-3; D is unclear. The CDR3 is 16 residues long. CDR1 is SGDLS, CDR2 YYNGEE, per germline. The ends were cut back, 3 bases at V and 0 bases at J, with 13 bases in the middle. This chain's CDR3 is CASSAAAGSSGNTIYF. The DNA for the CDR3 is TGTGCCAGCAGCGCCGCTGCTGGGAGCTCTGGAAACACCATATATTTT. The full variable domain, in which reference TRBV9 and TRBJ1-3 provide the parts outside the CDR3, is DSGVTQTPKHLITATGQRVTLRCSPRSGDLSVYWYQQSLDQGLQFLIQYYNGEERAKGNILERFSAQQFPDLHSELNLSSLELGDSALYFCASSAAAGSSGNTIYFGEGSWLTVV.

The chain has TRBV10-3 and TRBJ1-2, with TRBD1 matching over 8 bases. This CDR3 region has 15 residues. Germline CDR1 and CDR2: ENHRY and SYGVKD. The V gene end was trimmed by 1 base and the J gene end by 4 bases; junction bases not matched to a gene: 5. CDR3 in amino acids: CAISEWTGSSYGYTF. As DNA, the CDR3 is TGTGCCATCAGTGAGTGGACAGGGTCAAGCTATGGCTACACCTTC.

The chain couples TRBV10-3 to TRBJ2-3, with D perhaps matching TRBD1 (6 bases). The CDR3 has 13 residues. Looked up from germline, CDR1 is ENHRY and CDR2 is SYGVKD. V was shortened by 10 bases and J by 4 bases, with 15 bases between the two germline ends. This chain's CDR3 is CATTLQGADTQYF. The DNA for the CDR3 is TGTGCCACGACCTTACAGGGCGCAGATACGCAGTATTTT.

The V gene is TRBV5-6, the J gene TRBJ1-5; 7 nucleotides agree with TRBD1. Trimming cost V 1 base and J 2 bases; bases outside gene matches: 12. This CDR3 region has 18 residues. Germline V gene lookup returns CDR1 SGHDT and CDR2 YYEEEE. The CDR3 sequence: CASSLSPGGVSRNQPQHF. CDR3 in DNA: TGTGCCAGCAGCTTGAGTCCAGGGGGAGTGAGTCGCAATCAGCCCCAGCATTTT. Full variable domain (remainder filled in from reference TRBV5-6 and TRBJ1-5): DAGVTQSPTHLIKTRGQQVTLRCSPKSGHDTVSWYQQALGQGPQFIFQYYEEEERQRGNFPDRFSGHQFPNYSSELNVNALLLGDSALYLCASSLSPGGVSRNQPQHFGDGTRLSIL.

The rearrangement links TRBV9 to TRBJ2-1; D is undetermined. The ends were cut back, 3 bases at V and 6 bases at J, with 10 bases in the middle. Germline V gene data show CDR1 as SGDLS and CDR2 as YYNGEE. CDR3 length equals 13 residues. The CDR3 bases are TGTGCCAGCAGCGCCCGGACCGTCAATGAGCAGTTCTTC. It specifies CASSARTVNEQFF.